This TCR beta chain was recorded in a study of spatial heterogeneity in lung cancer. As for time point: blood at routine non-recurrence follow-up after resection. Whole RNA came from tumor, nontumor lung or frozen PBMC and was sequenced without being sorted. V was pared by 1 base and J by 1 base, with 14 bases between. Per the germline V gene, CDR1 is DFQATT and CDR2 is SNEGSKA (reference sequence). The CDR3 covers 16 residues. A unique molecular identifier was carried by every single TCR cDNA molecule. One entry per CDR3 protein, called by TCRdb with MiXCR from the 5' RACE reads. The sample consists of around 110,000 distinct CDR3 sequences, over 9% of them appearing once.

This clonotype originated in a male donor with early-stage non-small cell lung cancer. Source: PBMCs, taken at follow-up. The rearrangement uses TRBV20-1 and TRBJ2-1; D not resolved. CDR3 coding DNA: TGCAGTGCTAGAGTCAGCTCAGCAGGTTCCTACAATGAGCAGTTCTTC. Amino acids: CSARVSSAGSYNEQFF.